The T cell receptor (beta chain) under discussion was sequenced for a study of shared clonotypes between healthy human individuals. Whole-study context: Donors had three CD4 naive, three CD4 memory, two CD8 naive and one CD8 memory plate apiece.

TCRdb keeps only in-frame clones here, not all; method: immunoSEQ multiplex PCR. The profile shows nearly 1 million clones, over 60% of them singletons. Overall study findings and caveats: Shared clonotypes across all four donors exceeded non-shared ones in generation probability.

The CDR3 contains 15 residues. Unmatched junction bases numbered 9, after V lost 5 bases and J lost 4 bases. Looked up from germline, CDR1 is LNHDA and CDR2 is SQIVND (reference sequence). A note on this clone: The antigen remains undetermined.

The receptor was derived from a man aged 18 to 29 in good health. Sequences were obtained from memory CD4+ T cells sorted from blood. Subset meaning: CD45RA-negative fraction. The V gene is TRBV19, the J gene TRBJ2-5; 8 nucleotides agree with TRBD1. CDR3: CASSPGDRGGETQYF. As DNA, the CDR3 is TGTGCCAGTAGTCCAGGAGACAGGGGAGGAGAGACCCAGTACTTC.